This T cell receptor beta chain comes out of a study of sequential checkpoint blockade in melanoma (dated 2019 in TCRdb). Looking at the study overall: In a 1:1 randomization, patients received either first-line nivolumab then ipilimumab (arm A) or ipilimumab then nivolumab (arm B). Maintenance nivolumab came after both trial sequences. The study at large found these results: The model for predicting response that combines TCR metrics with mutation burden needs to be validated in larger, independent patient cohorts.

TCRbeta CDR3 regions were immunosequenced from genomic DNA with the immunoSEQ Assay. Before high-throughput sequencing, genomic DNA was amplified using bias-controlled multiplex PCR. The study's processing was this. To quantify the absolute abundance of each unique TCRbeta CDR3 region, the sequences were collapsed and filtered. Clonality, defined as 1 minus Pielou's evenness, was calculated using only productive rearrangements. A previously published method was used to identify clones with significantly greater frequencies in on-treatment samples than in baseline samples. The clones in this table, taken by TCRdb from immuneACCESS, are in-frame only. Not every clone is retained; where verified, under half of the shortfall comes from an unresolved V gene, and the cause of the rest is unknown. The V and J calls and clone size are taken from that table; D and trimming were inferred from the DNA. Across this sample there are under 4,000 clones, with just under 65% seen only once. Of the sample, 20% to 25% falls within the top ten clones.

In the paper's terms, the treatment or condition label means: randomized to nivolumab then ipilimumab (arm A) or the reverse (arm B). No trial patient had received prior DNA-damaging chemotherapy. Live CD3+CD8+ cells negative for CD19 and CD56 were sorted from thawed PBMCs on a FACS Aria II flow cytometer. The samples were obtained from melanoma patients enrolled in CheckMate 064, an open-label, randomized phase II trial testing sequential checkpoint blockade. Peripheral blood mononuclear cells were collected by leukapheresis, purified using Ficoll-Paque, and frozen in human serum containing roughly 10% DMSO. Purity of sorted blood CD3+CD8+ cells was verified at >98% immediately after sorting, followed by DNA extraction. The germline V gene encodes CDR1 SQVTM and CDR2 ANQGSEA. V was cut back by 5 bases and J by 3 bases, leaving a gap of 13 bases between them. Including cysteine and phenylalanine, the CDR3 has 13 amino acids. Of all the DNA, just the CDR3 is kept, 39 bases in frame from base 1.

Concerning this clone itself: The target of this receptor is not known. Within one base of it there is no much larger clone, and no base qualities were kept.

This TCR came from a human donor with melanoma. This sample comprised CD8+ T cells sorted from blood (inferred from file names), obtained from a patient given nivolumab and ipilimumab in sequence. The chain is made from TRBV29-1 and TRBJ1-1; the D gene is perhaps TRBD1, on 6 matching bases. CDR3 region: CSVYRQEHTEAFF. The base sequence is TGCAGCGTTTACAGACAGGAACACACTGAAGCTTTCTTT.